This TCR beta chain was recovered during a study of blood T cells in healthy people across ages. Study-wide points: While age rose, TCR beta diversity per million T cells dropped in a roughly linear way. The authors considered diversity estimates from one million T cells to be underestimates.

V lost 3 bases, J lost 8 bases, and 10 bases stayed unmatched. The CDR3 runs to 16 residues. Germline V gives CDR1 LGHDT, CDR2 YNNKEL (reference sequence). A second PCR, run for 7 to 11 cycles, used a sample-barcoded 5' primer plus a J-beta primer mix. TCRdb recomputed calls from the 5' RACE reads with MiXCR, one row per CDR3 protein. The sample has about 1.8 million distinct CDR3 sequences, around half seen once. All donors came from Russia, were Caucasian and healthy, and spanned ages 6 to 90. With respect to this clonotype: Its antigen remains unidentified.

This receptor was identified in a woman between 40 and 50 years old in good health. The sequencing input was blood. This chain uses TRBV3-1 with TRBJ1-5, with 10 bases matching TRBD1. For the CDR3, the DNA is TGTGCCAGCAGCCAGCGCCCCGGGACAGGGGAGAAGCCCCAGCATTTT. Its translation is CASSQRPGTGEKPQHF. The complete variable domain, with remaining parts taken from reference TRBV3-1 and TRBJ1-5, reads DTAVSQTPKYLVTQMGNDKSIKCEQNLGHDTMYWYKQDSKKFLKIMFSYNNKELIINETVPNRFSPKSPDKAHLNLHINSLELGDSAVYFCASSQRPGTGEKPQHFGDGTRLSIL.